Presented here are 29 T cell receptor beta chains from one specimen sequenced in a study of shared clonotypes between healthy human individuals. Generated by immunoSEQ multiplex PCR, the TCRdb table keeps only in-frame clones and is missing some. The sample includes more than 2 million clones, 85% to 95% seen only once; the top ten take around 0.13%. Material: naive CD4+ T cells sorted from blood. Subset defined: CD45RA+ positively selected. Source of these receptors: a man aged 18 to 30 in good health.

A single count supports this clone. The V and J genes are TRBV11-3 and TRBJ2-2; D is unclear. V was cut by 6 bases and J by 2 bases, with 10 bases left in between. Germline values: CDR1 SGHNT, CDR2 YENEEA. The CDR3 is 14 amino acids. CDR3 loop: CASSSRHNTGELFF. CDR3 bases: TGTGCCAGCAGTAGCAGACATAACACCGGGGAGCTGTTTTTT.

The chain carries TRBV13 and TRBJ1-1; D remains ambiguous. CDR3 size: 12 residues. V was pared by 0 bases and J by 9 bases, with 8 bases between. In germline, CDR1 is PRHDT, CDR2 FYEKMQ (reference sequence). The CDR3 region has the DNA TGTGCCAGCAGCTTAGGTGCATCCCAAGCTTTCTTT. Protein: CASSLGASQAFF. The full variable domain, with the rest looked up from reference TRBV13 and TRBJ1-1, is AAGVIQSPRHLIKEKRETATLKCYPIPRHDTVYWYQQGPGQDPQFLISFYEKMQSDKGSIPDRFSAQQFSDYHSELNMSSLELGDSALYFCASSLGASQAFFGQGTRLTVV.

CDR3 in amino acids: CASSLLIGGAFF. CDR3 DNA: TGTGCCAGCAGCCTTCTTATTGGGGGAGCTTTCTTT. V and J are TRBV14 and TRBJ1-1; maybe TRBD1 (5 bases). Germline loops: CDR1 SGHDN, CDR2 FVKESK. The CDR3 has 12 residues. With 4 bases removed from V and 10 bases from J, the gap between germline ends came to 13 bases.

With regard to this clone: One junction end does not reproduce the germline sequence, and a read error may be involved. The V call is TRBV6-5, the J call TRBJ2-2; D is perhaps TRBD2 (6 bases). Germline CDR1 reads MNHEY; CDR2 reads SVGAGI. The CDR3 runs 13 residues. DNA for the CDR3: TGTGCCACCAGTCGGGGGAAGACCGGGGAGCTGTTTTTT. This codes for CATSRGKTGELFF.

The V call is TRBV11-2, the J call TRBJ2-1; 8 bases map to TRBD2. V was pared by 2 bases and J by 8 bases, with 11 bases of the junction left unmatched. Germline values: CDR1 SGHAT, CDR2 FQNNGV. The CDR3 spans 16 residues. The CDR3 bases are TGTGCCAGCAGCTTATCGGGGGGGAAGCTTCTGTATGAGCAGTTCTTC. As protein: CASSLSGGKLLYEQFF.

The chain joins TRBV5-6 to TRBJ1-1; D is ambiguous. This CDR3 is 17 amino acids long. The germline CDR1 and CDR2 sequences are SGHDT and YYEEEE. Trimming pared 4 bases from V and 5 bases from J, leaving 24 bases between. The CDR3 spells CASSLAVTALRGTEAFF. The CDR3 nucleotides read TGTGCCAGCAGCCTAGCAGTGACGGCCTTGCGAGGGACTGAAGCTTTCTTT.

The J gene is TRBJ2-2, the V gene TRBV11-2, with TRBD2 matching over 7 bases. CDR1 is SGHAT and CDR2 is FQNNGV in the germline V gene. This CDR3 has 16 residues. J was trimmed by 6 bases and V by 4 bases; bases with no gene match: 11. The CDR3: CASSSLGGGGAGELFF. CDR3 nucleotides: TGTGCCAGCAGCTCCCTTGGCGGGGGAGGTGCCGGGGAGCTGTTTTTT.

This clone was seen a single time. V usage is TRBV4-2 and J usage is TRBJ2-7; tentative D call: TRBD1 (5 bases). This CDR3 spans 15 amino acids. Germline CDR1 LGHNA, CDR2 YNFKEQ. V was pared by 0 bases and J by 2 bases, with 11 bases between. CDR3 sequence reads: CASSQDWTRTYEQYF. The CDR3 DNA is TGTGCCAGCAGCCAAGATTGGACAAGAACCTACGAGCAGTACTTC.

J is TRBJ1-2 and V is TRBV30; TRBD1 matches 7 bases. The CDR3 is 15 amino acids. V was pared by 0 bases and J by 4 bases, with 8 bases of the junction left unmatched. CDR1 is GTSNPN and CDR2 is SVGIG in the germline V gene (reference sequence). In DNA, the CDR3 is TGTGCCTGGAGTGTAAGAGGGGGCCGAACCTATGGCTACACCTTC. This codes for CAWSVRGGRTYGYTF.

This clone showed up just once. This sequence joins TRBV10-3 and TRBJ2-7; 11 bases map to TRBD2. Germline V gene sequence: CDR1 ENHRY, CDR2 SYGVKD. Trimming took 5 bases from V and 6 from J; bases not matched to a gene: 3. The length of the CDR3 is 13 residues. In DNA, the CDR3 is TGTGCCATCAGTTTAGCGGGAGGGGCCGAGCAGTACTTC. It encodes CAISLAGGAEQYF.

The V and J genes are TRBV18 and TRBJ2-2; D might be TRBD1 (6 bases). Germline values: CDR1 KGHSH, CDR2 LQKENI. The ends were cut back, 0 bases at V and 6 bases at J, with 8 bases in the middle. The CDR3 runs to 14 residues. CDR3 loop: CASSPPGTSGELFF. The CDR3 nucleotides read TGTGCCAGCTCACCACCTGGGACATCCGGGGAGCTGTTTTTT.

As to this clone: One end of the junction is discordant with germline, which a read error may explain. This chain links TRBV7-7 with TRBJ2-7; 10 nucleotides align to TRBD1. CDR1 and CDR2 (germline): SSHAT, FNYEAQ (reference sequence). This CDR3 region has 15 residues. This CDR3 reads CASSPGTGDSYEQYF. As DNA, the CDR3 is TGTGCTAGCAGCCCTGGGACAGGGGATTCCTACGAGCAGTACTTC.

The J gene is TRBJ2-5, the V gene TRBV7-9; 12 bases map to TRBD1. This CDR3 has 15 amino acids. The germline V gene has CDR1 SEHNR and CDR2 FQNEAQ (reference sequence). The junction had 6 bases not matched to a gene; V was cut back by 5 bases and J by 5 bases. CDR3 region: CASSQGTGGAETQYF. Written as DNA, the CDR3 is TGTGCCAGCAGCCAAGGGACAGGGGGCGCGGAGACCCAGTACTTC.

V usage is TRBV28 and J usage is TRBJ1-3; 7 bases align to TRBD1. The CDR3 consists of 16 residues. Germline CDR1 is MDHEN and CDR2 is SYDVKM. Trimming cost V 5 bases and J 4 bases; bases outside gene matches: 11. The CDR3 is CASSTWTGISGNTIYF. In DNA form, the CDR3 reads TGTGCCAGCAGTACGTGGACAGGTATTTCAGGAAACACCATATATTTT.

This sequence joins TRBV6-1 and TRBJ1-5; D not certain. V lost 2 bases and J 9 bases, leaving 8 bases between the germline ends. The CDR3 length is 12 residues. The germline V gene encodes CDR1 MNHNS and CDR2 SASEGT. In DNA, the CDR3 is TGTGCCAGCAGTGAAAGTATTCCGCCCCAGCATTTT. Translation gives CASSESIPPQHF.

This rearrangement joins TRBV29-1 to TRBJ2-2; 8 nucleotides match TRBD1. This CDR3 spans 16 amino acids. Losses at the gene ends were 1 base for V and 6 bases for J; bases not matched to a gene: 10. Germline V gene lookup returns CDR1 SQVTM and CDR2 ANQGSEA. Written as DNA, the CDR3 is TGCAGCGTTGAAGCAATTGGACAGGGAACGGCCGGGGAGCTGTTTTTT. Translating it yields CSVEAIGQGTAGELFF.

This chain uses TRBV18 with TRBJ1-3, with D possibly matching TRBD1 (5 bases). The CDR3 spans 15 residues. Germline loops: CDR1 KGHSH, CDR2 LQKENI. V was trimmed by 2 bases and J by 0 bases, leaving 8 bases between them. CDR3 protein: CASSPGANSGNTIYF. CDR3 DNA sequence: TGTGCCAGCTCACCAGGGGCAAACTCTGGAAACACCATATATTTT. The whole variable domain, filled in from reference TRBV18 and TRBJ1-3, reads NAGVMQNPRHLVRRRGQEARLRCSPMKGHSHVYWYRQLPEEGLKFMVYLQKENIIDESGMPKERFSAEFPKEGPSILRIQQVVRGDSAAYFCASSPGANSGNTIYFGEGSWLTVV.

This clone was detected a few times. The V gene is TRBV19, the J gene TRBJ1-5, with no clear D. Germline CDR1 reads LNHDA; CDR2 reads SQIVND (reference sequence). V dropped 3 bases and J dropped 2 bases, with 14 bases sitting between them. The CDR3 sequence is 16 residues long. The CDR3 here is CASSMGAWPGNQPQHF. For the CDR3, the DNA is TGTGCCAGTAGTATGGGTGCTTGGCCAGGCAATCAGCCCCAGCATTTT.

The chain is built from TRBV7-9 and TRBJ2-2; 7 nucleotides agree with TRBD2. CDR1 is SEHNR, CDR2 FQNEAQ, per germline (reference sequence). CDR3 length: 18 amino acids. V gave up 2 bases and J gave up 0 bases; unmatched junction bases: 9. The CDR3 DNA follows: TGTGCCAGCAGCTTAACTCGGGGGGTCGATCCGAACACCGGGGAGCTGTTTTTT. The encoded protein is CASSLTRGVDPNTGELFF.

This chain uses TRBV10-3 with TRBJ1-3; D gene unclear. This CDR3 has 13 amino acids. Per germline, CDR1 ENHRY and CDR2 SYGVKD. V was cut by 0 bases and J by 4 bases, with 4 bases left in between. DNA of the CDR3: TGTGCCATCAGTGAGTCCGAGGGAAACACCATATATTTT. This encodes CAISESEGNTIYF.

This clone has more than one count but fewer than ten. The chain carries TRBV2 and TRBJ2-3; TRBD1 matches at 8 bases. V shed 6 bases, J shed 0 bases, and the junction held 5 bases outside the gene matches. Per germline, CDR1 SNHLY and CDR2 FYNNEI. The CDR3 runs to 15 residues. The CDR3 DNA sequence: TGTGCCAGCAGCGGCGGACAGGGAAGCACAGATACGCAGTATTTT. Its translation is CASSGGQGSTDTQYF. Together with reference TRBV2 and TRBJ2-3, the CDR3 gives the full variable domain: EPEVTQTPSHQVTQMGQEVILRCVPISNHLYFYWYRQILGQKVEFLVSFYNNEISEKSEIFDDQFSVERPDGSNFTLKIRSTKLEDSAMYFCASSGGQGSTDTQYFGPGTRLTVL.

In nucleotides, the CDR3 is TGTGCCAGCAGCTTAAGGTTAACAGGAGTCTACGAGCAGTACTTC. Translating gives CASSLRLTGVYEQYF. V and J are TRBV5-6 and TRBJ2-7; the D gene is possibly TRBD1 (5 bases). Trimming pared 2 bases from V and 3 bases from J, leaving 15 bases between. The CDR3 is made up of 15 amino acids. Germline V gives CDR1 SGHDT, CDR2 YYEEEE.

This clone was detected a few times. At the DNA level, this CDR3 is encoded by other sequences in the same sample as well. The chain has TRBV14 and TRBJ2-3, with unresolved D. Per the germline V gene, CDR1 is SGHDN and CDR2 is FVKESK. Trimming removed 3 bases at V and 2 bases at J, with 0 bases between. The CDR3 sequence is 11 residues long. Here the CDR3 reads CASSHTDTQYF. The CDR3 DNA follows: TGTGCCAGCAGCCACACAGATACGCAGTATTTT.

The chain couples TRBV5-1 to TRBJ1-2; TRBD1 might be the D (5 bases). Germline CDR1 and CDR2: SGHRS and YFSETQ. The CDR3 loop spans 16 amino acids. V lost 3 bases to trimming and J lost 4 bases, with 19 bases between them. CDR3 in DNA: TGCGCCAGCAGCTCAGACGGTGCAGGGCCTTCCTATGGCTACACCTTC. The encoded protein is CASSSDGAGPSYGYTF.

The chain links TRBV19 to TRBJ2-2; maybe TRBD1 (5 bases). V dropped 8 bases and J dropped 3 bases, with 7 bases sitting between them. CDR1 and CDR2 (germline): LNHDA, SQIVND (reference sequence). This CDR3 is built from 12 residues. The CDR3 DNA is TGTGCCAGTCAGGGCGACACCGGGGAGCTGTTTTTT. Translated, it gives CASQGDTGELFF.

V usage is TRBV28 and J usage is TRBJ2-7; 9 nucleotides match TRBD1. Unmatched junction bases numbered 6, after V lost 6 bases and J lost 3 bases. This CDR3 region has 14 residues. Looked up from germline, CDR1 is MDHEN and CDR2 is SYDVKM. CDR3 nucleotide sequence: TGTGCCAGCAGCAGACAGGGGGGGAACTACGAGCAGTACTTC. The encoded protein is CASSRQGGNYEQYF.

Comment on this clone: This sample includes further DNA sequences coding for the same CDR3. This chain joins TRBV9 and TRBJ2-2; D uncertain. Trimming took off 1 base at V and 4 bases at J, with 5 bases between the two ends. In germline, CDR1 is SGDLS, CDR2 YYNGEE. The CDR3 has 13 residues. The CDR3 is CASSVTSTGELFF. The CDR3 DNA reads as TGTGCCAGCAGCGTAACCTCCACCGGGGAGCTGTTTTTT.

This chain uses TRBV5-1 with TRBJ2-7; D uncertain. The CDR3 is 14 amino acids. The V end was cut by 4 bases, the J end by 1 base, with 12 bases between. Germline V gives CDR1 SGHRS, CDR2 YFSETQ. CDR3 protein: CASSPLMWSYEQYF. The DNA of the CDR3 is TGCGCCAGCAGCCCCCTGATGTGGTCCTACGAGCAGTACTTC.

This chain connects TRBV10-3 to TRBJ1-6; D is undetermined. The CDR3 contains 13 residues. Trimming took off 3 bases at V and 8 bases at J, with 8 bases between the two ends. Germline assignment: CDR1 ENHRY and CDR2 SYGVKD. CDR3 region: CAISDDTYSPLHF. In nucleotides, the CDR3 is TGTGCCATCAGTGATGACACTTATTCACCCCTCCACTTT.